The rows below give T cell receptor beta chains drawn from one sample of a study of cytomegalovirus exposure and HLA in healthy donors. The protocol was immunoSEQ multiplex PCR, while the TCRdb copy is restricted to in-frame clones and leaves out a portion. The table has roughly 180,000 clones, approximately 86% seen once. Sequenced: PBMCs. These receptors originate from a man in his thirties or forties in good health and CMV-seropositive. Each CDR3 is given with its conserved first and last residue. Each record gives: D gene, V gene, CDR3 length, J gene, clone size, CDR3 DNA, CDR3 protein. The D gene is left open where the match is weak. Clone size is given for some rows only: seen once, a few or many times, or a class if the clone is expanded.

D gene: TRBD1; V gene: TRBV6-1; CDR3 length: 15; J gene: TRBJ2-5; clone size: .; CDR3 DNA: TGTGCCAGCAGTGATCTTGGGACAGGGGAAGAGACCCAGTACTTC; CDR3 protein: CASSDLGTGEETQYF
D gene: .; V gene: TRBV6-5; CDR3 length: 15; J gene: TRBJ2-2; clone size: .; CDR3 DNA: TGTGCCAGCAGCCTCGGCCAACCGAACACCGGGGAGCTGTTTTTT; CDR3 protein: CASSLGQPNTGELFF
D gene: .; V gene: TRBV5-7; CDR3 length: 13; J gene: TRBJ2-5; clone size: once; CDR3 DNA: TGTGCCAGCAGCTTCGCTATGCAAGAGACCCAGTACTTC; CDR3 protein: CASSFAMQETQYF
D gene: .; V gene: TRBV7-3; CDR3 length: 15; J gene: TRBJ2-5; clone size: .; CDR3 DNA: TGTGCCAGCAGCTTGGGGGGGCAGAGCCAAGAGACCCAGTACTTC; CDR3 protein: CASSLGGQSQETQYF
D gene: .; V gene: TRBV5-6; CDR3 length: 16; J gene: TRBJ2-6; clone size: .; CDR3 DNA: TGTGCCAGCAGCTTGATCTCCTTCTCTGGGGCCAACGTCCTGACTTTC; CDR3 protein: CASSLISFSGANVLTF
D gene: .; V gene: TRBV4-3; CDR3 length: 13; J gene: TRBJ1-3; clone size: .; CDR3 DNA: TGCGCCAGCAGCCCGTCAGTCCACGACACCATATATTTT; CDR3 protein: CASSPSVHDTIYF
D gene: .; V gene: TRBV27; CDR3 length: 13; J gene: TRBJ1-2; clone size: .; CDR3 DNA: TGTGCCAGCAGTTCCACAGGCGACTATGGCTACACCTTC; CDR3 protein: CASSSTGDYGYTF
D gene: .; V gene: TRBV7-9; CDR3 length: 13; J gene: TRBJ2-7; clone size: .; CDR3 DNA: TGTGCCAGCAGCCCCAGTGTGGCGTCTGAGCAGTACTTC; CDR3 protein: CASSPSVASEQYF
D gene: .; V gene: TRBV6-6; CDR3 length: 15; J gene: TRBJ2-5; clone size: .; CDR3 DNA: TGTGCCAGCAGTTACTTACGGGGGCCGGGGGAGACCCAGTACTTC; CDR3 protein: CASSYLRGPGETQYF
D gene: TRBD2; V gene: TRBV7-9; CDR3 length: 16; J gene: TRBJ2-3; clone size: .; CDR3 DNA: TGTGCCAGCCCCCAAGCGGGAGTTCCTGCCACAGATACGCAGTATTTT; CDR3 protein: CASPQAGVPATDTQYF
D gene: TRBD1; V gene: TRBV5-1; CDR3 length: 15; J gene: TRBJ2-1; clone size: .; CDR3 DNA: TGCGCCAGCAGCTTGGGACAGGGGGCCCACAATGAGCAGTTCTTC; CDR3 protein: CASSLGQGAHNEQFF
D gene: .; V gene: TRBV28; CDR3 length: 10; J gene: TRBJ2-7; clone size: few; CDR3 DNA: TGTGCCAGCAGGCGGGGAGAGCAGTACTTC; CDR3 protein: CASRRGEQYF
D gene: .; V gene: TRBV7-6; CDR3 length: 14; J gene: TRBJ2-7; clone size: .; CDR3 DNA: TGTGCCAGCAGCCCGCGATCCCGGGCCTACGAGCAGTACTTC; CDR3 protein: CASSPRSRAYEQYF
D gene: .; V gene: TRBV13; CDR3 length: 13; J gene: TRBJ1-5; clone size: .; CDR3 DNA: TGTGCCAGCAGCCCCGGGATGGGGCAGCCCCAGCATTTT; CDR3 protein: CASSPGMGQPQHF
D gene: .; V gene: TRBV11-2; CDR3 length: 14; J gene: TRBJ1-1; clone size: .; CDR3 DNA: TGTGCCAGCAGCTTAGTTCGGGGAGGAACTGAAGCTTTCTTT; CDR3 protein: CASSLVRGGTEAFF
D gene: TRBD2; V gene: TRBV28; CDR3 length: 15; J gene: TRBJ2-1; clone size: .; CDR3 DNA: TGTGCCAGTCATACTAGCGGGAGGTCCTACAATGAGCAGTTCTTC; CDR3 protein: CASHTSGRSYNEQFF
D gene: TRBD2; V gene: TRBV9; CDR3 length: 15; J gene: TRBJ2-7; clone size: .; CDR3 DNA: TGTGCCAGCAGCGTAGAGGCGGGAGGGCCCTACGAGCAGTACTTC; CDR3 protein: CASSVEAGGPYEQYF
D gene: TRBD1; V gene: TRBV6-1; CDR3 length: 13; J gene: TRBJ1-1; clone size: .; CDR3 DNA: TGTGCCAGCAGTGAAACAGGGGGGCAACAGGCTTTCTTT; CDR3 protein: CASSETGGQQAFF
D gene: TRBD1; V gene: TRBV18; CDR3 length: 16; J gene: TRBJ2-7; clone size: .; CDR3 DNA: TGTGCCAGCTCATCAGTCAAACCGGGACAGGGCTACGAGCAGTACTTC; CDR3 protein: CASSSVKPGQGYEQYF
D gene: TRBD2; V gene: TRBV2; CDR3 length: 15; J gene: TRBJ2-1; clone size: .; CDR3 DNA: TGTGCCAGCACTAAAAGGACTAGCGGGGGCGATGAGCAGTTCTTC; CDR3 protein: CASTKRTSGGDEQFF
D gene: .; V gene: TRBV5-1; CDR3 length: 14; J gene: TRBJ2-3; clone size: .; CDR3 DNA: TGCGCCAGCAGAACTCGACGGGCTGGAGATACGCAGTATTTT; CDR3 protein: CASRTRRAGDTQYF
D gene: .; V gene: TRBV11-1; CDR3 length: 13; J gene: TRBJ2-7; clone size: .; CDR3 DNA: TGTGCCAGCAGCTTGTCTAGCCCCTACGAGCAGTACTTC; CDR3 protein: CASSLSSPYEQYF
D gene: .; V gene: TRBV5-4; CDR3 length: 12; J gene: TRBJ2-1; clone size: .; CDR3 DNA: TGTGCCAGCAGCCCCGGGGGCAATGAGCAGTTCTTC; CDR3 protein: CASSPGGNEQFF
D gene: TRBD1; V gene: TRBV14; CDR3 length: 15; J gene: TRBJ1-4; clone size: once; CDR3 DNA: TGTGCCAGCAGCCCCGGGACAGCGCCTAATGAAAAACTGTTTTTT; CDR3 protein: CASSPGTAPNEKLFF
D gene: .; V gene: TRBV9; CDR3 length: 18; J gene: TRBJ2-5; clone size: .; CDR3 DNA: TGTGCCAGCAGCGCACAGGCGCCTGGACAGCGTGAGGGAGAGACCCAGTACTTC; CDR3 protein: CASSAQAPGQREGETQYF
D gene: .; V gene: TRBV2; CDR3 length: 13; J gene: TRBJ2-5; clone size: .; CDR3 DNA: TGTGCCAGCTCACAGGGAGCTCGGGAGACCCAGTACTTC; CDR3 protein: CASSQGARETQYF
D gene: .; V gene: TRBV7-2; CDR3 length: 16; J gene: TRBJ2-6; clone size: .; CDR3 DNA: TGTGCCAGCAGCTTAGGTAGTGGCTCTGGGGCCAACGTCCTGACTTTC; CDR3 protein: CASSLGSGSGANVLTF
D gene: TRBD1; V gene: TRBV18; CDR3 length: 14; J gene: TRBJ2-7; clone size: .; CDR3 DNA: TGTGCCAGCTCACCAGGGACAGGGGGCTACGAGCAGTACTTC; CDR3 protein: CASSPGTGGYEQYF
D gene: .; V gene: TRBV5-1; CDR3 length: 17; J gene: TRBJ2-2; clone size: once; CDR3 DNA: TGCGCCAGCAGCGTGGCTGCCGGGACCCTGAACACCGGGGAGCTGTTTTTT; CDR3 protein: CASSVAAGTLNTGELFF
D gene: .; V gene: TRBV30; CDR3 length: 15; J gene: TRBJ2-2; clone size: .; CDR3 DNA: TGTGCCTGGAGGGGCGAATCTACGAACACCGGGGAGCTGTTTTTT; CDR3 protein: CAWRGESTNTGELFF
D gene: TRBD1; V gene: TRBV7-3; CDR3 length: 14; J gene: TRBJ1-1; clone size: .; CDR3 DNA: TGTGCCAGCAGCTTAATAGGGGTACAGGGGAAAACTTTCTTT; CDR3 protein: CASSLIGVQGKTFF
D gene: .; V gene: TRBV27; CDR3 length: 16; J gene: TRBJ1-5; clone size: .; CDR3 DNA: TGTGCCAGCAGTTTAGTCGGTGGGCGGGGCAATCAGCCCCAGCATTTT; CDR3 protein: CASSLVGGRGNQPQHF
D gene: TRBD1; V gene: TRBV18; CDR3 length: 17; J gene: TRBJ1-1; clone size: once; CDR3 DNA: TGTGCCAGCTCACCTCAGCCGACAGGGGGGGTGAACACTGAAGCTTTCTTT; CDR3 protein: CASSPQPTGGVNTEAFF
D gene: .; V gene: TRBV4-3; CDR3 length: 13; J gene: TRBJ1-3; clone size: .; CDR3 DNA: TGCGCCAGCAGCCAAGACACTGGAAACACCATATATTTT; CDR3 protein: CASSQDTGNTIYF
D gene: .; V gene: TRBV6-5; CDR3 length: 14; J gene: TRBJ1-1; clone size: .; CDR3 DNA: TGTGCCAGCAGTTATAGTCCCTCGAACACTGAAGCTTTCTTT; CDR3 protein: CASSYSPSNTEAFF
D gene: TRBD2; V gene: TRBV2; CDR3 length: 17; J gene: TRBJ2-3; clone size: .; CDR3 DNA: TGTGCCAGCAACAACTGGGGACTAGCGGGAGACACAGATACGCAGTATTTT; CDR3 protein: CASNNWGLAGDTDTQYF
D gene: .; V gene: TRBV2; CDR3 length: 15; J gene: TRBJ2-5; clone size: .; CDR3 DNA: TGTGCCAGCAGTGAGACCCGTATGGGCTCTGAGACCCAGTACTTC; CDR3 protein: CASSETRMGSETQYF
D gene: .; V gene: TRBV19; CDR3 length: 16; J gene: TRBJ2-3; clone size: once; CDR3 DNA: TGTGCCAGTAGCCCCGTGGAGGGCGGTTATCCAGATACGCAGTATTTT; CDR3 protein: CASSPVEGGYPDTQYF